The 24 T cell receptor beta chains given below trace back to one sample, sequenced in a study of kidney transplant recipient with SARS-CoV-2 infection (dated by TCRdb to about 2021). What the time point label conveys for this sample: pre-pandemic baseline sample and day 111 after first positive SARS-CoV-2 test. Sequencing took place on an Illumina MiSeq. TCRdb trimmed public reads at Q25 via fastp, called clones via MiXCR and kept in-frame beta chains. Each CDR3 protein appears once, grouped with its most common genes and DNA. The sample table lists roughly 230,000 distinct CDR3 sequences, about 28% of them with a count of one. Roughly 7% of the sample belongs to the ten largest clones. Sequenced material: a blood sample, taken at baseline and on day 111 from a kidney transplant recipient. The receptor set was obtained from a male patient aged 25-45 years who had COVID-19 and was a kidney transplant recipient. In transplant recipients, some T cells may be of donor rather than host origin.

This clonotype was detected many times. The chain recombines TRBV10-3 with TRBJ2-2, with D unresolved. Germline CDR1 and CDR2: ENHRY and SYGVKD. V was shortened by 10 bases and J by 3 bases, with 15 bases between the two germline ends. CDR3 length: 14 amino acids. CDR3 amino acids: CATSRRQDTGELFF. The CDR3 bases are TGTGCCACCTCCCGTCGGCAGGACACCGGGGAGCTGTTTTTT.

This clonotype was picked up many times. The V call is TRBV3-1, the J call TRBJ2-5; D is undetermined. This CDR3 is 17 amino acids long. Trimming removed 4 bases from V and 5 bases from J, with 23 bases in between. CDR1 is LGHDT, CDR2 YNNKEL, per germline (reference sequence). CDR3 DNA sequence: TGTGCCAGCAGCCGTTCATTTCCCATTTCTTTCTCTGAGACCCAGTACTTC. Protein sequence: CASSRSFPISFSETQYF.

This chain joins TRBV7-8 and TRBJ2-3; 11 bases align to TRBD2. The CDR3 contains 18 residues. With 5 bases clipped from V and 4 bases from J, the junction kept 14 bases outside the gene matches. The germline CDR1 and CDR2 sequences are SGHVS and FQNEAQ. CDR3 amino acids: CASSDPPPLAGGPDTQYF. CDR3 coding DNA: TGTGCCAGCAGCGACCCCCCCCCCTTAGCGGGAGGGCCAGATACGCAGTATTTT. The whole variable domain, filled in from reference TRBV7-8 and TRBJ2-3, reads GAGVSQSPRYKVAKRGQDVALRCDPISGHVSLFWYQQALGQGPEFLTYFQNEAQLDKSGLPSDRFFAERPEGSVSTLKIQRTQQEDSAVYLCASSDPPPLAGGPDTQYFGPGTRLTVL.

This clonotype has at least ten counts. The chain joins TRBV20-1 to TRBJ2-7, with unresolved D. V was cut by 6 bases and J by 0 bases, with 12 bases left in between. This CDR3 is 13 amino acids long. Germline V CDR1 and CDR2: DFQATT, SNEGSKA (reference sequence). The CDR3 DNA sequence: TGCAGTGCCCCAGACGTAAGCTCCTACGAGCAGTACTTC. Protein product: CSAPDVSSYEQYF.

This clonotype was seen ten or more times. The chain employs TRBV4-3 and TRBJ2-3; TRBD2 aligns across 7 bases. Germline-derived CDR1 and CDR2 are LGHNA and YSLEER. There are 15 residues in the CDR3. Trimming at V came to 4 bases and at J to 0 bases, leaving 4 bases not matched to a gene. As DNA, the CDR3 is TGCGCCAGCAGCCCGAGCGGGGAAAGCACAGATACGCAGTATTTT. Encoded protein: CASSPSGESTDTQYF.

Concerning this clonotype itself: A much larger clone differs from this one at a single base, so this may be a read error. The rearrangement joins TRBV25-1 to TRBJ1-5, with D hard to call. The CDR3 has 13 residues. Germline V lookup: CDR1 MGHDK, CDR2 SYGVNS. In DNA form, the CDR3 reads TGTGCCGGCAGTGAGGACTGCTGTCAGCCCCAGCATTTT. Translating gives CAGSEDCCQPQHF.

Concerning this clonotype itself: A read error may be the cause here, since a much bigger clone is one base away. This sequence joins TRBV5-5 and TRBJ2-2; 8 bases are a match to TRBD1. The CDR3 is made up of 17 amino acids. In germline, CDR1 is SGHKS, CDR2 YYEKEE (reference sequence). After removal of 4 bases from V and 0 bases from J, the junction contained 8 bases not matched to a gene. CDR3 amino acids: CASSIVAGGTNTGELFF. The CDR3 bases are TGTGCCAGCAGCATTGTAGCAGGGGGCACGAACACCGGGGAGCTGTTTTTT. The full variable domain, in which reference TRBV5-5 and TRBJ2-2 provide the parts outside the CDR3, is DAGVTQSPTHLIKTRGQQVTLRCSPISGHKSVSWYQQVLGQGPQFIFQYYEKEERGRGNFPDRFSARQFPNYSSELNVNALLLGDSALYLCASSIVAGGTNTGELFFGEGSRLTVL.

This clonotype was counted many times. Written as DNA, the CDR3 is TGTGCCAGCAGTGAATTCACGGCAGAGACTGAAGCTTTCTTT. Translating it yields CASSEFTAETEAFF. The rearrangement joins TRBV2 to TRBJ1-1; D not resolved. CDR3 size: 14 residues. Germline V gene lookup returns CDR1 SNHLY and CDR2 FYNNEI. V lost 2 bases, J lost 5 bases, and 12 bases lay in between.

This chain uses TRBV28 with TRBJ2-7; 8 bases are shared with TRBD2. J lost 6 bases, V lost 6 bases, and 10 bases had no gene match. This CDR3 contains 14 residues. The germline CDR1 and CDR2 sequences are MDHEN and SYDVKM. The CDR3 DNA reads TGTGCCAGCAGCGGGAACGGGAGGGCAGGCGAGCAGTACTTC. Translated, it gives CASSGNGRAGEQYF.

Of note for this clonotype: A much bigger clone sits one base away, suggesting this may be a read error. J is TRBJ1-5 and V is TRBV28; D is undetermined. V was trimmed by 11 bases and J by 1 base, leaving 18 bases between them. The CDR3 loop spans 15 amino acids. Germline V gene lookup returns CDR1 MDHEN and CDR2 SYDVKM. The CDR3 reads CAAKTGPLSNQPQHF. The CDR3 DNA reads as TGTGCCGCCAAGACCGGGCCGCTAAGCAATCAGCCCCAGCATTTT.

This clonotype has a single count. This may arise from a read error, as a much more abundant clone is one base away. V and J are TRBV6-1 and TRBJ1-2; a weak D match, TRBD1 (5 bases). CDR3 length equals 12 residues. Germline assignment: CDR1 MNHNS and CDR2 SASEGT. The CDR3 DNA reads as TGTGCCAGCAGTGCGGGACGCTATGGCCACACCTTC. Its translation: CASSAGRYGHTF.

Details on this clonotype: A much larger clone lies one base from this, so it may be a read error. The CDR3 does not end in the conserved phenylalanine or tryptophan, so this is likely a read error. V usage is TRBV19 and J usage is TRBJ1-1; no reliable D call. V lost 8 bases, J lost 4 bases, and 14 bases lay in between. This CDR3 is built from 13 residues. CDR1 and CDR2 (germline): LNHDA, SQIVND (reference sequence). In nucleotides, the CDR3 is TGTGCCAGTTCGATTGGATTGAGCACTGAAGCTTTCCTT. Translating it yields CASSIGLSTEAFL.

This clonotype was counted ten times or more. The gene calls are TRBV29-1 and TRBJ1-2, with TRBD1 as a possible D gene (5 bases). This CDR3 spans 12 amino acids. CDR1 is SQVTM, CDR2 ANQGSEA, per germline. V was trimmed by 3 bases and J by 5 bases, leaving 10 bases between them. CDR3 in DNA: TGCAGCGTTGACAGGGAAGGGTATGGCTACACCTTC. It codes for CSVDREGYGYTF.

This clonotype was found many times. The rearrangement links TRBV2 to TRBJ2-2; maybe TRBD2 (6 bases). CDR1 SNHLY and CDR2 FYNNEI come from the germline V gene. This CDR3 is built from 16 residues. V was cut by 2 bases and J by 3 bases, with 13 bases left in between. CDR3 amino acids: CASSEWRVGDTGELFF. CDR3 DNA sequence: TGTGCCAGCAGTGAATGGAGGGTTGGAGACACCGGGGAGCTGTTTTTT.

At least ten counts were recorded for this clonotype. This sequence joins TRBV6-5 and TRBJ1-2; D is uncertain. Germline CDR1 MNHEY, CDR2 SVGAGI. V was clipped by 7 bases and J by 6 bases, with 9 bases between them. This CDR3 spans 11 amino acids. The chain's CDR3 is CASKTVDGYTF. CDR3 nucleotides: TGTGCCAGCAAAACAGTCGATGGCTACACCTTC.

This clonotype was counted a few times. The CDR3 protein is CASSKVITLRKTYGYTF. Here the CDR3 DNA reads TGTGCCAGCAGCAAAGTCATCACCCTTCGAAAGACCTATGGCTACACCTTC. The chain uses TRBV3-1 and TRBJ1-2; D not certain. The CDR3 loop spans 17 amino acids. From germline, CDR1 is LGHDT and CDR2 YNNKEL (reference sequence). The V gene lost 5 bases and the J gene lost 4 bases, with 23 bases spanning the gap. The whole variable domain, remainder taken from reference TRBV3-1 and TRBJ1-2, is DTAVSQTPKYLVTQMGNDKSIKCEQNLGHDTMYWYKQDSKKFLKIMFSYNNKELIINETVPNRFSPKSPDKAHLNLHINSLELGDSAVYFCASSKVITLRKTYGYTFGSGTRLTVV.

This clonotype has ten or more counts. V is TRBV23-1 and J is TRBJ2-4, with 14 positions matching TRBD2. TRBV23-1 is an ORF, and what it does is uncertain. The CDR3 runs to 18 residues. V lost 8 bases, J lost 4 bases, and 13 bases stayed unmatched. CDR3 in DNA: TGCGCCAGCCGCTACTCTAGACTAGCGGGAGGGGTTAAAAACATTCAGTACTTC. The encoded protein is CASRYSRLAGGVKNIQYF.

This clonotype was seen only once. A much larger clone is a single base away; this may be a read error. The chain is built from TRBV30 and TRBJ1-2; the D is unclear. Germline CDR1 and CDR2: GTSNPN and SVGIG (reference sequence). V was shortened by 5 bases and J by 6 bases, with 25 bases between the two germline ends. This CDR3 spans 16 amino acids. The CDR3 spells CAWGCVRYRKTHGYTF. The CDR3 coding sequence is TGTGCCTGGGGGTGCGTGCGTTATAGAAAGACCCATGGCTACACCTTC.

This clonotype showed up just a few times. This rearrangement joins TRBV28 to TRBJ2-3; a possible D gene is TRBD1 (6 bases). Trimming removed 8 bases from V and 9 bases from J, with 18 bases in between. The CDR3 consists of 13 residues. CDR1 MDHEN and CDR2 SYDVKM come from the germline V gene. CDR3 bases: TGTGCCAGCTCCGGGTTCCAGGGGTGGACGCAGTATTTT. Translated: CASSGFQGWTQYF.

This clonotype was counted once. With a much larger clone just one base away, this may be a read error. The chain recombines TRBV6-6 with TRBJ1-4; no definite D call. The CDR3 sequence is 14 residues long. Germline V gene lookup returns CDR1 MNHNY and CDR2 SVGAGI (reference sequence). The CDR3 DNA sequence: TGTGCCAGCATCGATCGTAGCTCTAATGAAAAACAGTTTTTT. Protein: CASIDRSSNEKQFF.

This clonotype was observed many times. The CDR3 loop reads CATSDARATAEQYF. CDR3 bases: TGTGCCACCAGTGATGCCCGGGCAACGGCCGAGCAGTACTTC. The chain has TRBV24-1 and TRBJ2-7, with unresolved D. CDR3 size: 14 residues. Germline CDR1 reads KGHDR; CDR2 reads SFDVKD. Trimming cost V 3 bases and J 6 bases, with 14 bases left between them.

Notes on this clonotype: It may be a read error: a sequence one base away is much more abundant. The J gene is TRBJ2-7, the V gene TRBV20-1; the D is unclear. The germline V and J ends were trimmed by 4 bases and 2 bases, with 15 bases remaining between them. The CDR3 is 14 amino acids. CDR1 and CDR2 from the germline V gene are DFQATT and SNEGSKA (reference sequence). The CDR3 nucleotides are TGCAGTGCTACGCGGTCATCCATGGCCTACGAGCAGTACTTC. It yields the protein CSATRSSMAYEQYF.

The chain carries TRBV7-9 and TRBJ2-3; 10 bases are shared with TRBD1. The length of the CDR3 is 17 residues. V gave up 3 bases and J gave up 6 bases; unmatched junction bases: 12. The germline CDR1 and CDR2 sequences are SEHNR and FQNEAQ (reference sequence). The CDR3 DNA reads TGTGCCAGCAGCTTTCCCAAGGACAGGGGGACGGCGGATACGCAGTATTTT. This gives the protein CASSFPKDRGTADTQYF.

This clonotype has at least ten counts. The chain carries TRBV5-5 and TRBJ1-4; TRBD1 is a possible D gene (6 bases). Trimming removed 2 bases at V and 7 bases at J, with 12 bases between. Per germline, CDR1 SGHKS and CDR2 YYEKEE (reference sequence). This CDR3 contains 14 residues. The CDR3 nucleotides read TGTGCCAGCAGCTTTACAGGGATTAGTGAAAAACTGTTTTTT. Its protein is CASSFTGISEKLFF.